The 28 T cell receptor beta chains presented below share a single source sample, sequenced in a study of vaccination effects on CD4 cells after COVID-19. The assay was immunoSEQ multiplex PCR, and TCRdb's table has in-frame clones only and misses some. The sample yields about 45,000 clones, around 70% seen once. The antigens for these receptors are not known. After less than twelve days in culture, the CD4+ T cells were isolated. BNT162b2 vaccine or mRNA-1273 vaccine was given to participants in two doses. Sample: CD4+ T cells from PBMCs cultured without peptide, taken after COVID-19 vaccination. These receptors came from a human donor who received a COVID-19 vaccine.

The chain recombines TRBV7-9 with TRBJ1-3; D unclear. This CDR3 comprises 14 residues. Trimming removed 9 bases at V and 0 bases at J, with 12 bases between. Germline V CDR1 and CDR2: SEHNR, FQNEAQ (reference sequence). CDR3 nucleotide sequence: TGTGCCAGTTCGATGGGGTACTCTGGAAACACCATATATTTT. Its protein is CASSMGYSGNTIYF.

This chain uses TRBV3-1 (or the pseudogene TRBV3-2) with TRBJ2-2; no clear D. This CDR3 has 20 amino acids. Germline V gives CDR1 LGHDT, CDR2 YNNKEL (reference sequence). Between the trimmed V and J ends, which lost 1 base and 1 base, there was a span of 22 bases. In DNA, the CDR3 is TGTGCCAGCAGCCAAGCGGCCCCCACCCCGGCAGCGTTGAACACCGGGGAGCTGTTTTTT. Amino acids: CASSQAAPTPAALNTGELFF.

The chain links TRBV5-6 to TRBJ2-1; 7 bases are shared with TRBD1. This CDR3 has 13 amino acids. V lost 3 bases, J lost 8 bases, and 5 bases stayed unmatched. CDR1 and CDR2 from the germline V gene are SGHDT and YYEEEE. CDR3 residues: CASSSAGGYEQFF. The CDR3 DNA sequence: TGTGCCAGCAGCTCCGCAGGGGGTTATGAGCAGTTCTTC. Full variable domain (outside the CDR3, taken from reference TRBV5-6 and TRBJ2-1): DAGVTQSPTHLIKTRGQQVTLRCSPKSGHDTVSWYQQALGQGPQFIFQYYEEEERQRGNFPDRFSGHQFPNYSSELNVNALLLGDSALYLCASSSAGGYEQFFGPGTRLTVL.

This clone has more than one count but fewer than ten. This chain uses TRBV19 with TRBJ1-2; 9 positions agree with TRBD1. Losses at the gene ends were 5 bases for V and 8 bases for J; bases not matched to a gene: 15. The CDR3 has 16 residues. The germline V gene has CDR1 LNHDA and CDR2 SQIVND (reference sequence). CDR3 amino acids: CASSALPGQGPLGYTF. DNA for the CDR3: TGTGCCAGTAGTGCCCTGCCGGGACAGGGTCCCCTCGGCTACACCTTC.

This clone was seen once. The CDR3 sequence: CASSFGTGGLARGGEQFF. For the CDR3, the DNA is TGTGCCAGTAGTTTTGGGACAGGGGGCTTAGCGCGGGGCGGTGAGCAGTTCTTC. V usage is TRBV19 and J usage is TRBJ2-1, with 12 bases fitting TRBD1. Germline V gene lookup returns CDR1 LNHDA and CDR2 SQIVND (reference sequence). The junction had 17 bases not matched to a gene; V was cut back by 5 bases and J by 9 bases. The CDR3 has 18 amino acids.

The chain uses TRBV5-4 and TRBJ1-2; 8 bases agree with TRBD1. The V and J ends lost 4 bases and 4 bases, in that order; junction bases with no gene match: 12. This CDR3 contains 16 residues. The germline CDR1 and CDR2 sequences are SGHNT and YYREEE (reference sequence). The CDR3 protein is CASSPGQGANFYGYTF. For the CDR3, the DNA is TGTGCCAGCAGCCCCGGTCAGGGGGCGAACTTCTATGGCTACACCTTC.

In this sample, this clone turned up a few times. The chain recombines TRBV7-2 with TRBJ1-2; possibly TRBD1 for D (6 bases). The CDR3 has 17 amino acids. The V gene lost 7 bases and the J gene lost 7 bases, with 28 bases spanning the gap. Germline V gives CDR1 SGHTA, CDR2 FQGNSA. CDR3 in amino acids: CASIGTRQDPLSSGYTF. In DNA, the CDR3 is TGTGCCAGCATAGGAACCAGACAGGACCCTTTGTCTTCTGGCTACACCTTC.

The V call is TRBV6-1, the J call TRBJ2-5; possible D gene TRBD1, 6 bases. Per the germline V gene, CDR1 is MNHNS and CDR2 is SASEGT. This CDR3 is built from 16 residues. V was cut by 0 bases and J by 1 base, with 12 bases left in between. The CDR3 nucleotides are TGTGCCAGCAGTGAAGCAGGTTACAGGGTCCAAGAGACCCAGTACTTC. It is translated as CASSEAGYRVQETQYF.

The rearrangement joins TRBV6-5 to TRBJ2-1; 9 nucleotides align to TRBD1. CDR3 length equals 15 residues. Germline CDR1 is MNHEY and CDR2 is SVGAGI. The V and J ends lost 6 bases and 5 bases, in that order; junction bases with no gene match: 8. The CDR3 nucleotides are TGTGCCAGCAGCGAGGGGGGGACAGGGAACAATGAGCAGTTCTTC. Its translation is CASSEGGTGNNEQFF.

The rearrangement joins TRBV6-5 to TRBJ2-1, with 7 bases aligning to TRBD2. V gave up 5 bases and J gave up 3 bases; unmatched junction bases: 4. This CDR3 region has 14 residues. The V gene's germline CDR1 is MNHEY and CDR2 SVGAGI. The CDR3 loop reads CASSRAGDYNEQFF. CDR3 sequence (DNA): TGTGCCAGCAGTAGGGCGGGGGACTACAATGAGCAGTTCTTC.

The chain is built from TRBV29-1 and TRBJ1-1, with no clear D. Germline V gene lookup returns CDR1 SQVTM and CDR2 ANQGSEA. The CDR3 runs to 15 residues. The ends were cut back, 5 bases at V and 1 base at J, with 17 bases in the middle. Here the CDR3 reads CSVLGFRPENTEAFF. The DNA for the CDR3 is TGCAGCGTTCTTGGTTTTCGTCCGGAGAACACTGAAGCTTTCTTT.

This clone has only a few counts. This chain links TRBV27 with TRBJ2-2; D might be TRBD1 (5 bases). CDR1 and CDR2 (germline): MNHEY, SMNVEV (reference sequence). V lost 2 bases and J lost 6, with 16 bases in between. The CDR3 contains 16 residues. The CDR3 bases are TGTGCCAGCAGTTTAAAGGCAGGGAACAAGGCCGGGGAGCTGTTTTTT. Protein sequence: CASSLKAGNKAGELFF.

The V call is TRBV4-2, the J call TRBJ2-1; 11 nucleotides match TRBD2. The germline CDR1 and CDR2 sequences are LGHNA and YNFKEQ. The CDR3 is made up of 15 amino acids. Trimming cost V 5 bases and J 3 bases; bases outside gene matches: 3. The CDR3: CASSTLAGVYNEQFF. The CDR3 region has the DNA TGTGCCAGCAGCACACTAGCGGGAGTCTACAATGAGCAGTTCTTC.

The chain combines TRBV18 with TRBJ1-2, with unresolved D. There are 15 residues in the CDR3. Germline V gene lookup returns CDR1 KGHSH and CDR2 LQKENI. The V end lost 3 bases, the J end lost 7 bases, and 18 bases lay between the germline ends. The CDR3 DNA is TGTGCCAGCTCACCCCGTTTGGCAGGCCCTAGTGGCTACACCTTC. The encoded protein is CASSPRLAGPSGYTF.

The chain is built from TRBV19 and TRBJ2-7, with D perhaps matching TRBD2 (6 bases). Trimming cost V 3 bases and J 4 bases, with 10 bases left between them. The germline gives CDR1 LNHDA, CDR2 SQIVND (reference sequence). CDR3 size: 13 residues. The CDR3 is CASSIGGGYEQYF. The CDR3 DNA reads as TGTGCCAGTAGTATCGGGGGAGGATACGAGCAGTACTTC.

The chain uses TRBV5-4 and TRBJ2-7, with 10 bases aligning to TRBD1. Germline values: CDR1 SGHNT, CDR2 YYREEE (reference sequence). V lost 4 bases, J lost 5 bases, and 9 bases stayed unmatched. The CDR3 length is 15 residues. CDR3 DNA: TGTGCCAGCAGCGTACCGGGACAGGGGTATGACGAGCAGTACTTC. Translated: CASSVPGQGYDEQYF.

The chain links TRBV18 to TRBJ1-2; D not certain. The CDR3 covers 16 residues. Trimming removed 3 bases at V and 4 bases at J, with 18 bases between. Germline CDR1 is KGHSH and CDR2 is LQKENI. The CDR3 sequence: CASSPGVKSGLYGYTF. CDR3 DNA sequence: TGTGCCAGCTCACCGGGCGTGAAGTCCGGCCTCTATGGCTACACCTTC.

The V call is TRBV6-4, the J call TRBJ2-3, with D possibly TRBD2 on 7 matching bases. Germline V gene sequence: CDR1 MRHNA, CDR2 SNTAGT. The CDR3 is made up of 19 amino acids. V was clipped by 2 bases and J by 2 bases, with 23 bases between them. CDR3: CASSDTGGFASGDTDTQYF. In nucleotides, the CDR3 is TGTGCCAGCAGTGACACCGGGGGCTTCGCTAGCGGAGACACAGATACGCAGTATTTT.

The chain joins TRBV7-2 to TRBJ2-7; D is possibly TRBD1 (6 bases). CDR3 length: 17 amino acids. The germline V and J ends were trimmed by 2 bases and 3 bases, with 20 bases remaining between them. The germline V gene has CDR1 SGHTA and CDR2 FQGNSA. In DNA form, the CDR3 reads TGTGCCAGCAGCTTATATCGGGTCGGGCAGGGGTACTACGAGCAGTACTTC. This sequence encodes CASSLYRVGQGYYEQYF.

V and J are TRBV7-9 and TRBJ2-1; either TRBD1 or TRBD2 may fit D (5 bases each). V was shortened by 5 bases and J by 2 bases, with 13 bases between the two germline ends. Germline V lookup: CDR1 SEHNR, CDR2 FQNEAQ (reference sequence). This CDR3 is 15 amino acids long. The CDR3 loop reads CASSLTGLTYNEQFF. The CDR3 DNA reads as TGTGCCAGCAGCCTAACGGGGCTTACCTACAATGAGCAGTTCTTC. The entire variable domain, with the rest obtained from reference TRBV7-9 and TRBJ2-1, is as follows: DTGVSQNPRHKITKRGQNVTFRCDPISEHNRLYWYRQTLGQGPEFLTYFQNEAQLEKSRLLSDRFSAERPKGSFSTLEIQRTEQGDSAMYLCASSLTGLTYNEQFFGPGTRLTVL.

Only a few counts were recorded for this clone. DNA for the CDR3: TGTGCCAGCAGCCACCGACAGGGTTGGTACGAGCAGTACTTC. Translating gives CASSHRQGWYEQYF. This chain joins TRBV7-8 and TRBJ2-7; TRBD1 matches 7 bases. Germline trimming cut 5 bases from V and 4 bases from J; bases unmatched to any gene: 8. The germline gives CDR1 SGHVS, CDR2 FQNEAQ. The CDR3 runs to 14 residues.

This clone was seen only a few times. CDR3 nucleotides: TGCGCCAGCAGCTTGCATAGCGGGGGGGTTCAAGAGACCCAGTACTTC. Encoded protein: CASSLHSGGVQETQYF. The V gene is TRBV5-1, the J gene TRBJ2-5; 11 bases line up with TRBD2. Germline V gene lookup returns CDR1 SGHRS and CDR2 YFSETQ. This CDR3 region has 16 residues. Losses at the gene ends were 1 base for V and 2 bases for J; bases not matched to a gene: 4.

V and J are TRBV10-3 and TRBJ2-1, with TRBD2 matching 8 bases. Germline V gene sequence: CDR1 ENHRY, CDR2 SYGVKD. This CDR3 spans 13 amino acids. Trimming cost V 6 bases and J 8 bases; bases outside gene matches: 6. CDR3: CAIRTGGRDEQFF. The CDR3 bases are TGTGCCATCAGGACGGGGGGGCGCGATGAGCAGTTCTTC.

CDR3 nucleotides: TGTGCCAGTAGTCTATCTTGGGACGGAATGGGGCGCGAGCAGTACTTC. Its translation: CASSLSWDGMGREQYF. The chain couples TRBV19 to TRBJ2-7; D may be TRBD1 or TRBD2 (5 bases each). Between the trimmed V and J ends, which lost 5 bases and 6 bases, there was a span of 23 bases. The CDR3 contains 16 residues. Germline CDR1 LNHDA, CDR2 SQIVND (reference sequence).

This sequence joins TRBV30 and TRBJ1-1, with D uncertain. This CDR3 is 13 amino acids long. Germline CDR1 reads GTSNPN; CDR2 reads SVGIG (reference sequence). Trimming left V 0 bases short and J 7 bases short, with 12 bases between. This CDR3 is CAWSVQGSLEAFF. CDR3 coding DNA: TGTGCCTGGAGTGTACAAGGCAGCCTTGAAGCTTTCTTT. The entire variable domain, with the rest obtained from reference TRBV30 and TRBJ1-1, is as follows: SQTIHQWPATLVQPVGSPLSLECTVEGTSNPNLYWYRQAAGRGLQLLFYSVGIGQISSEVPQNLSASRPQDRQFILSSKKLLLSDSGFYLCAWSVQGSLEAFFGQGTRLTVV.

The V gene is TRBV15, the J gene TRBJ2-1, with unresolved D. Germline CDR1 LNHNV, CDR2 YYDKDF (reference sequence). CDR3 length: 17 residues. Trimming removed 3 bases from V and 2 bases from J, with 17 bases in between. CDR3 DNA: TGTGCCACCAGCAGGGAACTAATGGCCCAGACCTACAATGAGCAGTTCTTC. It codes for CATSRELMAQTYNEQFF.

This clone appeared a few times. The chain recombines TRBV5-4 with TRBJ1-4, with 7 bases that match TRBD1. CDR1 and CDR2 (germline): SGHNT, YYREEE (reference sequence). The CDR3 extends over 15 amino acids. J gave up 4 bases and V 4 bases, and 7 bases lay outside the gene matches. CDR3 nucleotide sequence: TGTGCCAGCAGCCGGAACCGGGACAGTAATGAAAAACTGTTTTTT. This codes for CASSRNRDSNEKLFF.

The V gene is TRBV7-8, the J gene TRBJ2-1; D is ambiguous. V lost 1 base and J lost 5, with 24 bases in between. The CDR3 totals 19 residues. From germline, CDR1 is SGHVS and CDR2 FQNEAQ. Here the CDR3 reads CASSLVLRARTGKDNEQFF. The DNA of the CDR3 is TGTGCCAGCAGCTTAGTACTAAGGGCACGCACCGGAAAAGACAATGAGCAGTTCTTC.